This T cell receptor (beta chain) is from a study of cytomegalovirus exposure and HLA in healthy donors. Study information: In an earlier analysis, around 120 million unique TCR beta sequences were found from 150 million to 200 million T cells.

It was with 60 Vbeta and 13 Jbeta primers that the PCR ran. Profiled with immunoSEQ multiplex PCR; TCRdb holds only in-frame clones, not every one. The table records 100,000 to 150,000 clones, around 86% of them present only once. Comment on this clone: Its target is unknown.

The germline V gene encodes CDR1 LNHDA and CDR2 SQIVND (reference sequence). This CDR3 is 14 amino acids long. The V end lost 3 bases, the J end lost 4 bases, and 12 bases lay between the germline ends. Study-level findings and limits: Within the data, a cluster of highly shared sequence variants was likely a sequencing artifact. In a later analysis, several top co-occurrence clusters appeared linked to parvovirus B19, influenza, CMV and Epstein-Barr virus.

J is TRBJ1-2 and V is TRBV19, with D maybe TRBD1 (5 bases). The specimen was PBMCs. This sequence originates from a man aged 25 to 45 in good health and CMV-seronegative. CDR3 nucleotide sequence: TGTGCCAGTAGTATTTCGGGGGGAGGCTATGGCTACACCTTC. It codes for CASSISGGGYGYTF.